These 15 T cell receptor beta chains originate from one sample sequenced in a study of blood T cells in healthy people across ages. PCR was performed a second time for about 7 to 11 cycles using a sample-barcoded 5' primer and a J-beta primer mix. TCRdb re-analysed the 5' RACE reads in MiXCR, keeping a single row per CDR3 protein. The sample has about 760,000 distinct CDR3 sequences, around 25% seen once. The data were also submitted as part of a second study, on T cells of mothers and their children.

Sequenced sample: blood. The receptors derive from a boy between 10 and 17 years old in good health.

This clonotype has only a few counts. The CDR3 region has the DNA TGCGCCAGCAGCCAAGACCGCGGGACCGACGATGACTATGGCTACACCTTC. Its translation: CASSQDRGTDDDYGYTF. This chain links TRBV4-1 with TRBJ1-2; D is perhaps TRBD1 (5 bases). Trimming took off 0 bases at V and 3 bases at J, with 17 bases between the two ends. In germline, CDR1 is MGHRA, CDR2 YSYEKL. The CDR3 consists of 17 residues.

The chain is built from TRBV6-1 and TRBJ2-7; D unresolved. The V end was cut by 4 bases, the J end by 7 bases, with 11 bases between. Germline loops: CDR1 MNHNS, CDR2 SASEGT. This CDR3 has 12 amino acids. The CDR3 sequence is CASSGSYGEQYF. CDR3 DNA: TGTGCCAGCAGTGGCTCCTACGGGGAGCAGTACTTC.

This rearrangement joins TRBV9 to TRBJ2-4; D may be TRBD1 or TRBD2 (5 bases each). There are 14 residues in the CDR3. CDR1 is SGDLS, CDR2 YYNGEE, per germline. V was cut by 0 bases and J by 4 bases, with 8 bases left in between. In nucleotides, the CDR3 is TGTGCCAGCAGCGTAGGGTGGGGGAAAAACATTCAGTACTTC. Translated, it gives CASSVGWGKNIQYF.

The J gene is TRBJ2-7, the V gene TRBV7-9, with D unclear. Trimming left V 5 bases short and J 0 bases short, with 17 bases between. The CDR3 has 16 residues. CDR1 is SEHNR, CDR2 FQNEAQ, per germline (reference sequence). This CDR3 reads CASSPPYSLFSYEQYF. CDR3 nucleotide sequence: TGTGCCAGCAGCCCCCCGTACAGCTTGTTCTCCTACGAGCAGTACTTC. Using reference TRBV7-9 and TRBJ2-7 for the parts outside the CDR3, the full variable domain is DTGVSQNPRHKITKRGQNVTFRCDPISEHNRLYWYRQTLGQGPEFLTYFQNEAQLEKSRLLSDRFSAERPKGSFSTLEIQRTEQGDSAMYLCASSPPYSLFSYEQYFGPGTRLTVT.

In its sample, this clonotype was seen a few times. This chain uses TRBV28 with TRBJ2-5; the D gene is possibly TRBD2 (7 bases). This CDR3 is built from 14 residues. V lost 6 bases, J lost 6 bases, and 17 bases lay in between. CDR1 and CDR2 (germline): MDHEN, SYDVKM. CDR3: CASSPRGALKTQYF. The CDR3 region has the DNA TGTGCCAGCAGCCCTCGGGGGGCGCTTAAGACCCAGTACTTC.

The genes are TRBV5-1 and TRBJ2-6; no firm D call. Germline-derived CDR1 and CDR2 are SGHRS and YFSETQ. The CDR3 is 15 amino acids. The V end was cut by 4 bases, the J end by 0 bases, with 8 bases between. CDR3 sequence reads: CASSMVFSGANVLTF. As DNA, the CDR3 is TGCGCCAGCAGCATGGTTTTCTCTGGGGCCAACGTCCTGACTTTC.

The genes are TRBV20-1 and TRBJ1-4, with TRBD1 identical over 8 bases. This CDR3 comprises 15 residues. The germline V gene has CDR1 DFQATT and CDR2 SNEGSKA (reference sequence). Trimming cost V 2 bases and J 8 bases; bases outside gene matches: 10. CDR3 sequence reads: CSARYNRGIGEKLFF. CDR3 nucleotide sequence: TGCAGTGCTAGATATAACAGGGGGATAGGCGAAAAACTGTTTTTT.

The chain employs TRBV12-3 or TRBV12-4 and TRBJ2-6; D may be TRBD1 or TRBD2 (6 bases each). The CDR3 is 17 amino acids. V was clipped by 6 bases and J by 0 bases, with 15 bases between them. The CDR3 region has the DNA TGTGCCAGCAGGGGGGAGGACAGCGTCTCTGGGGCCAACGTCCTGACTTTC. It specifies CASRGEDSVSGANVLTF.

This clonotype showed up many times. A junction end diverges from the germline sequence, so it may reflect a read error. This chain joins TRBV6-6 and TRBJ2-2, with D perhaps matching TRBD1 (5 bases). Germline CDR1 is MNHNY and CDR2 is SVGAGI (reference sequence). This CDR3 is built from 16 residues. The CDR3, as DNA: TGTGCCAGCAGTCATCCGGAAGGGGCGAATACCGGGGAGCTGTTTTTT. It specifies CASSHPEGANTGELFF.

This chain links TRBV14 with TRBJ2-3; 7 nucleotides agree with TRBD1. Germline CDR1 and CDR2: SGHDN and FVKESK. The ends lost 5 bases at V and 3 bases at J; junction bases unmatched: 5. The CDR3 is 14 residues long. CDR3 sequence: CASSRIQGTDTQYF. Written as DNA, the CDR3 is TGTGCCAGCAGCAGGATACAGGGGACAGATACGCAGTATTTT.

This clonotype has ten or more counts. The V and J genes are TRBV6-6 and TRBJ2-5; D remains unclear. The V end lost 5 bases, the J end lost 1 base, and 11 bases lay between the germline ends. This CDR3 has 14 amino acids. CDR1 is MNHNY, CDR2 SVGAGI, per germline (reference sequence). CDR3 residues: CASSPPGSQETQYF. The CDR3 bases are TGTGCCAGCAGTCCCCCCGGGTCCCAAGAGACCCAGTACTTC.

V usage is TRBV4-3 and J usage is TRBJ2-3, with D maybe TRBD1 (5 bases). This CDR3 spans 16 amino acids. V gave up 4 bases and J gave up 3 bases, with 17 bases separating them. Germline values: CDR1 LGHNA, CDR2 YSLEER. CDR3 sequence: CASSLGDSLRTDTQYF. CDR3 in DNA: TGCGCCAGCAGCCTTGGAGACAGTCTAAGAACAGATACGCAGTATTTT.

This clonotype was detected a few times. J is TRBJ2-1 and V is TRBV5-1; maybe TRBD2 (6 bases). CDR3 length: 17 amino acids. From germline, CDR1 is SGHRS and CDR2 YFSETQ. V was clipped by 3 bases and J by 0 bases, with 16 bases between them. Here the CDR3 reads CASSSGPAGSSYNEQFF. The CDR3 coding sequence is TGCGCCAGCAGCTCCGGCCCGGCGGGGAGCTCCTACAATGAGCAGTTCTTC.

This clonotype turned up a few times. The chain links TRBV27 to TRBJ2-5; D possibly corresponds to TRBD2 (6 bases). Matching the DNA end better, TRBJ2-1 makes the J call doubtful. Germline CDR1 reads MNHEY; CDR2 reads SMNVEV (reference sequence). CDR3 length: 14 amino acids. This CDR3 is CASSSELAGNEQFF. CDR3 coding DNA: TGTGCCAGCAGTTCTGAACTAGCCGGCAATGAGCAGTTCTTC.

V is TRBV5-6 and J is TRBJ2-5; D call uncertain. Germline loops: CDR1 SGHDT, CDR2 YYEEEE. Trimming took off 3 bases at V and 2 bases at J, with 14 bases between the two ends. The CDR3 sequence is 15 residues long. This CDR3 reads CASSSHLTLQETQYF. CDR3 DNA: TGTGCCAGCAGCTCCCACCTAACCTTGCAAGAGACCCAGTACTTC. The full variable domain, completed using reference TRBV5-6 and TRBJ2-5, is DAGVTQSPTHLIKTRGQQVTLRCSPKSGHDTVSWYQQALGQGPQFIFQYYEEEERQRGNFPDRFSGHQFPNYSSELNVNALLLGDSALYLCASSSHLTLQETQYFGPGTRLLVL.